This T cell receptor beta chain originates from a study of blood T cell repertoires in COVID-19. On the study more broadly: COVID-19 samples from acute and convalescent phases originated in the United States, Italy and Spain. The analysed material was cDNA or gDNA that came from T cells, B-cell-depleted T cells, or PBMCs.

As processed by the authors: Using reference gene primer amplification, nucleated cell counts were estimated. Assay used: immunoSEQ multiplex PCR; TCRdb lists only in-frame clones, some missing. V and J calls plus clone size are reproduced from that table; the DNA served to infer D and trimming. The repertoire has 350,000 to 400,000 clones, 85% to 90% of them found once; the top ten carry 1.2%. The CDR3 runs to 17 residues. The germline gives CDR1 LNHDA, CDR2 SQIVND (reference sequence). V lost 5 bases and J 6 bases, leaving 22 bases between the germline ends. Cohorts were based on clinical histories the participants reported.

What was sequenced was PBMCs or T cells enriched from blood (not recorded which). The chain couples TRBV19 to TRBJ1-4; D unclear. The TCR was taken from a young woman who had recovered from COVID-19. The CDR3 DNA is TGTGCCAGTAGTCGTATGATCCGGGCCCCCGGGGATGAAAAACTGTTTTTT. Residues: CASSRMIRAPGDEKLFF.